One sample yielded the 30 T cell receptor beta chains listed below, sequenced in a study of blood T cells in healthy people across ages. The authors ran a second PCR of about 6 to 11 cycles using a sample-barcoded 5' primer and a J-beta primer mix. A single record per CDR3 protein comes from TCRdb applying MiXCR to the 5' RACE reads. The sample includes around 1.5 million distinct CDR3 sequences, 34% of them seen just once. The sequenced sample consisted of blood. These receptors all come from a young woman in good health.

The genes are TRBV13 and TRBJ1-5, with D hard to call. The CDR3 runs 14 residues. The germline V gene has CDR1 PRHDT and CDR2 FYEKMQ (reference sequence). Trimming took 0 bases from V and 3 from J, leaving 6 bases between them. This CDR3 is CASSLGAINQPQHF. The CDR3, as DNA: TGTGCCAGCAGCTTAGGGGCCATCAATCAGCCCCAGCATTTT. Full variable domain (rest looked up from reference TRBV13 and TRBJ1-5): AAGVIQSPRHLIKEKRETATLKCYPIPRHDTVYWYQQGPGQDPQFLISFYEKMQSDKGSIPDRFSAQQFSDYHSELNMSSLELGDSALYFCASSLGAINQPQHFGDGTRLSIL.

The V and J genes are TRBV20-1 and TRBJ2-3; D not certain. In germline, CDR1 is DFQATT, CDR2 SNEGSKA (reference sequence). Deletions cut 1 base from V and 0 bases from J, with 8 bases between. The CDR3 covers 14 residues. The chain's CDR3 is CSARVSSSTDTQYF. The CDR3 bases are TGCAGTGCTAGAGTTAGCTCCAGCACAGATACGCAGTATTTT.

The chain combines TRBV4-1 with TRBJ1-1; 8 bases map to TRBD1. Germline lookup yields CDR1 MGHRA and CDR2 YSYEKL. The ends lost 2 bases at V and 4 bases at J; junction bases unmatched: 6. This CDR3 region has 15 residues. The CDR3 loop is CASSQMARGLTEAFF. In DNA form, the CDR3 reads TGCGCCAGCAGCCAAATGGCCAGGGGGCTCACTGAAGCTTTCTTT.

Regarding this clonotype: A much bigger clone sits one base away, suggesting this may be a read error. The chain recombines TRBV28 with TRBJ1-1; D is unclear. This CDR3 has 15 amino acids. V dropped 6 bases and J dropped 4 bases, with 18 bases sitting between them. Germline CDR1 MDHEN, CDR2 SYDVKM. CDR3 DNA sequence: TGTGCCAGCAGCTCTCCCGGGGAGCTGAGCACTGAAGCTTTCTTT. This encodes CASSSPGELSTEAFF.

This clonotype was recorded a few times. V gene TRBV27 combines with J gene TRBJ2-7, with 11 bases aligning to TRBD1. V gave up 8 bases and J gave up 7 bases; unmatched junction bases: 7. The CDR3 spans 13 residues. Germline loops: CDR1 MNHEY, CDR2 SMNVEV (reference sequence). The CDR3 protein is CASSDRGRGEQYF. The CDR3 DNA reads TGTGCCAGCTCGGACAGGGGGCGCGGGGAGCAGTACTTC.

This clonotype was found a few times. This chain joins TRBV29-1 and TRBJ2-5; D is ambiguous. V lost 0 bases, J lost 2 bases, and 13 bases lay in between. CDR3 size: 15 residues. Germline lookup yields CDR1 SQVTM and CDR2 ANQGSEA. The DNA of the CDR3 is TGCAGCGTTGAAGAGGGCGCACGCGCTCAAGAGACCCAGTACTTC. Its translation is CSVEEGARAQETQYF. The variable domain in full, completed from reference TRBV29-1 and TRBJ2-5, reads SAVISQKPSRDICQRGTSLTIQCQVDSQVTMMFWYRQQPGQSLTLIATANQGSEATYESGFVIDKFPISRPNLTFSTLTVSNMSPEDSSIYLCSVEEGARAQETQYFGPGTRLLVL.

V usage is TRBV7-9 and J usage is TRBJ2-1; TRBD1 matches at 7 bases. Germline V gene sequence: CDR1 SEHNR, CDR2 FQNEAQ (reference sequence). J was trimmed by 2 bases and V by 3 bases; bases with no gene match: 4. The CDR3 is made up of 15 amino acids. In nucleotides, the CDR3 is TGTGCCAGCAGCTTCTCAACAGGGGCCTACAATGAGCAGTTCTTC. Protein product: CASSFSTGAYNEQFF.

Ten or more counts support this clonotype. The chain has TRBV27 and TRBJ2-1, with D unresolved. CDR3 length: 13 amino acids. Trimming cost V 2 bases and J 9 bases, with 11 bases left between them. Germline-derived CDR1 and CDR2 are MNHEY and SMNVEV (reference sequence). In DNA form, the CDR3 reads TGTGCCAGCAGTTTAATGGCAAATACTGAGCAGTTCTTC. As protein: CASSLMANTEQFF.

This clonotype has more than one count but fewer than ten. The J gene is TRBJ2-1, the V gene TRBV12-3 or TRBV12-4; TRBD1 is a possible D gene (5 bases). This CDR3 spans 13 amino acids. Trimming took off 6 bases at V and 9 bases at J, with 15 bases between the two ends. Here the CDR3 DNA reads TGTGCCAGCAGCCCTGACAGTATTCTTGAGCAGTTCTTC. Its protein is CASSPDSILEQFF.

The chain couples TRBV27 to TRBJ2-7; 11 nucleotides align to TRBD2. Per germline, CDR1 MNHEY and CDR2 SMNVEV (reference sequence). V lost 8 bases to trimming and J lost 2 bases; unmatched junction nucleotides: 8. The CDR3 is made up of 15 amino acids. The CDR3 DNA follows: TGTGCCAGCTGCGTATCTAGCGGGAGGACCTACGAGCAGTACTTC. This gives the protein CASCVSSGRTYEQYF.

This CDR3 reads CASRGEEDPYEQYF. The DNA for the CDR3 is TGTGCCAGCAGAGGGGAGGAGGATCCCTACGAGCAGTACTTC. The chain employs TRBV6-1 and TRBJ2-7; a possible D gene is TRBD2 (6 bases). CDR3 length: 14 amino acids. Trimming removed 6 bases at V and 2 bases at J, with 14 bases between. Germline CDR1 and CDR2: MNHNS and SASEGT.

This clonotype was recorded a few times. The chain uses TRBV20-1 and TRBJ2-1; the D is unclear. CDR1 is DFQATT, CDR2 SNEGSKA, per germline (reference sequence). The CDR3 length is 14 residues. Trimming left V 0 bases short and J 0 bases short, with 6 bases between. The CDR3 DNA reads as TGCAGTGCTAGAGATCTGGCCTCCTACAATGAGCAGTTCTTC. Amino acid sequence: CSARDLASYNEQFF.

This chain uses TRBV3-1 with TRBJ1-5; D not resolved. Germline assignment: CDR1 LGHDT and CDR2 YNNKEL (reference sequence). Between the trimmed V and J ends, which lost 2 bases and 4 bases, there was a span of 9 bases. The CDR3 totals 14 residues. This chain's CDR3 is CASSQQSRNQPQHF. The CDR3 DNA follows: TGTGCCAGCAGCCAACAATCAAGAAATCAGCCCCAGCATTTT.

Note on this clonotype: This may be a read error, as it is one base from a much larger clone. The CDR3 nucleotides read TGTGCCAGCAGTGGGAGGAGGACCCCTGGGGAGCAGTACTTC. Protein sequence: CASSGRRTPGEQYF. The chain couples TRBV2 to TRBJ2-7, with D maybe TRBD2 (5 bases). The ends were cut back, 4 bases at V and 7 bases at J, with 17 bases in the middle. In germline, CDR1 is SNHLY, CDR2 FYNNEI. CDR3 length: 14 amino acids.

This clonotype was counted once. The chain joins TRBV20-1 to TRBJ1-2; no clear D. V lost 3 bases and J lost 8, with 4 bases in between. Germline lookup yields CDR1 DFQATT and CDR2 SNEGSKA (reference sequence). This CDR3 contains 9 residues. The DNA of the CDR3 is TGCAGTGCTAGCCGGGGCTACACCTTC. Amino acid sequence: CSASRGYTF.

The rearrangement joins TRBV29-1 to TRBJ1-2; D unclear. The CDR3 loop spans 11 amino acids. Germline loops: CDR1 SQVTM, CDR2 ANQGSEA. The V end lost 7 bases, the J end lost 4 bases, and 10 bases lay between the germline ends. For the CDR3, the DNA is TGCAGCGCTCAAAGGCTCTATGGCTACACCTTC. Translation: CSAQRLYGYTF.

The chain has TRBV2 and TRBJ2-1, with unresolved D. CDR1 is SNHLY and CDR2 is FYNNEI in the germline V gene. CDR3 length equals 14 residues. V lost 1 base to trimming and J lost 4 bases, with 8 bases between them. The CDR3 region has the DNA TGTGCCAGCAGTGAAGGAGACATGTACAATGAGCAGTTCTTC. Amino acids: CASSEGDMYNEQFF.

This clonotype has just a few counts. The chain uses TRBV14 and TRBJ2-5; a weak D match, TRBD2 (5 bases). Germline lookup yields CDR1 SGHDN and CDR2 FVKESK. The CDR3 extends over 16 amino acids. V dropped 1 base and J dropped 5 bases, with 17 bases sitting between them. CDR3 nucleotides: TGTGCCAGCAGCCAAGCCGGACTTGGGCCGGGGGAGACCCAGTACTTC. Translating it yields CASSQAGLGPGETQYF.

The rearrangement uses TRBV20-1 and TRBJ2-1, with 8 bases matching TRBD1. The CDR3 totals 14 residues. CDR1 and CDR2 from the germline V gene are DFQATT and SNEGSKA (reference sequence). After removal of 6 bases from V and 9 bases from J, the junction contained 13 bases not matched to a gene. CDR3: CSAGEDRVGREQFF. CDR3 sequence (DNA): TGCAGTGCAGGGGAGGACAGGGTCGGGCGTGAGCAGTTCTTC.

As regards this clonotype: It may be a read error: a sequence one base away is much more abundant. V gene TRBV4-1 combines with J gene TRBJ2-6; TRBD1 aligns across 7 bases. The CDR3 runs 19 residues. V lost 1 base to trimming and J lost 1 base; unmatched junction nucleotides: 10. CDR1 and CDR2 from the germline V gene are MGHRA and YSYEKL. For the CDR3, the DNA is TGCGCCAGCAGCCAAGTCACCGTGGGACAGAGTTCTGGGGCCAACGTCCTGACTTTC. This sequence encodes CASSQVTVGQSSGANVLTF.

V and J are TRBV27 and TRBJ2-1; maybe TRBD2 (5 bases). Germline loops: CDR1 MNHEY, CDR2 SMNVEV (reference sequence). The CDR3 extends over 15 amino acids. The V end lost 5 bases, the J end lost 1 base, and 12 bases lay between the germline ends. DNA of the CDR3: TGTGCCAGCAGTCCAAGGACTTTTTCCTACAATGAGCAGTTCTTC. Translating it yields CASSPRTFSYNEQFF.

This chain connects TRBV20-1 to TRBJ2-5; TRBD2 matches at 8 bases. Germline lookup yields CDR1 DFQATT and CDR2 SNEGSKA (reference sequence). This CDR3 is built from 15 residues. J gave up 4 bases and V 0 bases, and 7 bases lay outside the gene matches. CDR3 residues: CSARDGERGLETQYF. CDR3 sequence (DNA): TGCAGTGCTAGAGATGGAGAGCGGGGGTTAGAGACCCAGTACTTC.

This clonotype was detected a few times. V and J are TRBV20-1 and TRBJ2-5, with TRBD2 as a possible D gene (5 bases). CDR1 DFQATT and CDR2 SNEGSKA come from the germline V gene (reference sequence). V was shortened by 6 bases and J by 1 base, with 12 bases between the two germline ends. This CDR3 contains 13 residues. The CDR3 protein is CSARTGFQETQYF. The CDR3 DNA follows: TGCAGTGCGAGAACGGGATTCCAAGAGACCCAGTACTTC.

The J gene is TRBJ1-5, the V gene TRBV28; perhaps TRBD1 as D (5 bases). Germline V lookup: CDR1 MDHEN, CDR2 SYDVKM. V lost 4 bases and J lost 6, with 13 bases in between. The length of the CDR3 is 14 residues. The CDR3 DNA reads TGTGCCAGCAGTTGGGGGGGAAAGGGTCAGCCCCAGCATTTT. Its translation: CASSWGGKGQPQHF.

This clonotype occurred a few times. V gene TRBV14 combines with J gene TRBJ2-7, with D unresolved. In germline, CDR1 is SGHDN, CDR2 FVKESK. V shed 4 bases and J shed 3 bases, with 13 bases lying between them. CDR3 size: 14 residues. In DNA, the CDR3 is TGTGCCAGCAGCCTCACAATTCGAAACTACGAGCAGTACTTC. Protein: CASSLTIRNYEQYF.

The chain employs TRBV7-3 and TRBJ2-3; 7 bases are shared with TRBD2. The CDR3 is 16 residues long. After removal of 5 bases from V and 4 bases from J, the junction contained 12 bases not matched to a gene. Germline values: CDR1 SGHTA, CDR2 FQGTGA. CDR3 bases: TGTGCCAGCAGCCAACAGGAGGCGGGAGTTCCAGATACGCAGTATTTT. It codes for CASSQQEAGVPDTQYF.

The chain joins TRBV27 to TRBJ2-2; 9 positions match TRBD2. There are 14 residues in the CDR3. Germline CDR1 reads MNHEY; CDR2 reads SMNVEV (reference sequence). The V gene end was trimmed by 6 bases and the J gene end by 6 bases; junction bases not matched to a gene: 5. The CDR3 here is CASRVAGVAGELFF. The CDR3 DNA sequence: TGTGCCAGCAGGGTAGCGGGGGTGGCCGGGGAGCTGTTTTTT.

This clonotype was detected only a few times. The chain couples TRBV13 to TRBJ2-5; 7 bases line up with TRBD2. V gave up 5 bases and J gave up 2 bases; unmatched junction bases: 14. Germline V lookup: CDR1 PRHDT, CDR2 FYEKMQ (reference sequence). The CDR3 has 17 amino acids. The CDR3 DNA reads as TGTGCCAGCAGCCTACGACTAGCCGAGCAGTTTCAAGAGACCCAGTACTTC. It yields the protein CASSLRLAEQFQETQYF.

The CDR3, as DNA: TGTGCCAGCGGCCGGGACAGGGGGCTTGAGCAGTACTTC. It yields the protein CASGRDRGLEQYF. This sequence joins TRBV5-6 and TRBJ2-5; 12 bases line up with TRBD1. Germline values: CDR1 SGHDT, CDR2 YYEEEE. V lost 7 bases to trimming and J lost 11 bases; unmatched junction nucleotides: 9. This CDR3 has 13 amino acids.

A few counts support this clonotype. The chain couples TRBV28 to TRBJ2-7; D is ambiguous. V was pared by 4 bases and J by 3 bases, with 13 bases between. Looked up from germline, CDR1 is MDHEN and CDR2 is SYDVKM. The CDR3 is 14 residues long. The CDR3 reads CASSSVQEDYEQYF. The CDR3, as DNA: TGTGCCAGCAGTTCCGTCCAGGAAGACTACGAGCAGTACTTC. The full variable domain, its missing parts supplied by reference TRBV28 and TRBJ2-7, is DVKVTQSSRYLVKRTGEKVFLECVQDMDHENMFWYRQDPGLGLRLIYFSYDVKMKEKGDIPEGYSVSREKKERFSLILESASTNQTSMYLCASSSVQEDYEQYFGPGTRLTVT.